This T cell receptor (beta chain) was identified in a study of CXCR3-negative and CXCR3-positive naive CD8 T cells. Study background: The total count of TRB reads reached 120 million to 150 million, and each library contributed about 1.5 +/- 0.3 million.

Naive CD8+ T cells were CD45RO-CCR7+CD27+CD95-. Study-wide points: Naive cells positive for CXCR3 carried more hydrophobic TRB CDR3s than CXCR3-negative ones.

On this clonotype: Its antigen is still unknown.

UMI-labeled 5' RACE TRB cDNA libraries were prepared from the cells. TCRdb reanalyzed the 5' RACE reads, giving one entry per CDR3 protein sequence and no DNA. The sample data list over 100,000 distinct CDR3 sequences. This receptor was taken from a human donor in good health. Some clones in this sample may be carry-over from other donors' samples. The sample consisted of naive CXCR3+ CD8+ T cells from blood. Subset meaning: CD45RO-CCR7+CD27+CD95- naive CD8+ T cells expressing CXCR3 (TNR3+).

CDR3 amino acids: CSVGRYGGRETQYF. The rearrangement joins TRBV29-1 to TRBJ2-5; TCRdb returns TRBD1, unconfirmable since there is no DNA. The CDR3 length is 14 residues. Germline V lookup: CDR1 SQVTM, CDR2 ANQGSEA. The whole variable domain, filled in from reference TRBV29-1 and TRBJ2-5, reads SAVISQKPSRDICQRGTSLTIQCQVDSQVTMMFWYRQQPGQSLTLIATANQGSEATYESGFVIDKFPISRPNLTFSTLTVSNMSPEDSSIYLCSVGRYGGRETQYFGPGTRLLVL.